These 3 T cell receptor beta chains share one sample of origin, sequenced in a study of T cell changes during pregnancy in multiple sclerosis. Some clones are missing from TCRdb's copy, which holds only in-frame ones; the method was immunoSEQ multiplex PCR. The sample has more than 85,000 clones, 85% to 95% seen once; the top ten hold approximately 0.97%. Source: peripheral blood, taken before pregnancy. The receptors were sampled from a female donor with multiple sclerosis, enrolled in a pregnancy study.

V gene TRBV27 combines with J gene TRBJ1-1; 7 bases are a match to TRBD1. This CDR3 is 13 amino acids long. V was clipped by 5 bases and J by 3 bases; unmatched bases: 3. CDR1 MNHEY and CDR2 SMNVEV come from the germline V gene (reference sequence). The CDR3 nucleotides are TGTGCCAGCAGTCCGACAGGGTACACTGAAGCTTTCTTT. Amino acids: CASSPTGYTEAFF.

This rearrangement joins TRBV7-6 to TRBJ2-7; TRBD2 agrees at 7 bases. Trimming at V came to 11 bases and at J to 1 base, leaving 11 bases not matched to a gene. The CDR3 is 14 residues long. The germline V gene encodes CDR1 SGHVS and CDR2 FNYEAQ. The CDR3 sequence: CASGLGGSSYEQYF. CDR3 nucleotides: TGTGCCTCCGGACTGGGGGGGAGTTCCTACGAGCAGTACTTC. The whole variable domain, filled in from reference TRBV7-6 and TRBJ2-7, reads GAGVSQSPRYKVTKRGQDVALRCDPISGHVSLYWYRQALGQGPEFLTYFNYEAQQDKSGLPNDRFSAERPEGSISTLTIQRTEQRDSAMYRCASGLGGSSYEQYFGPGTRLTVT.

The rearrangement uses TRBV29-1 and TRBJ1-2; perhaps TRBD1 as D (6 bases). CDR3 size: 11 residues. V lost 6 bases to trimming and J lost 6 bases, with 11 bases between them. Germline CDR1 SQVTM, CDR2 ANQGSEA. CDR3 sequence reads: CSVLQGDGYTF. The CDR3 DNA reads TGCAGCGTCTTACAGGGAGATGGCTACACCTTC.